The entry below gives a single T cell receptor beta chain sequence along with its context. This sample was included in a study of blood T cell repertoires in COVID-19. About the research overall: Both acute and convalescent COVID-19 samples were obtained from the United States, Italy and Spain. The analysed material was cDNA or gDNA that came from T cells, B-cell-depleted T cells, or PBMCs.

The protocol was immunoSEQ multiplex PCR, while the TCRdb copy is restricted to in-frame clones and leaves out a portion. The data contain 80,000 or so clones, around 82% of them singletons. Germline V gene sequence: CDR1 SGHRS, CDR2 YFSETQ. V lost 4 bases and J 0 bases, leaving 22 bases between the germline ends. This CDR3 is built from 19 residues. This clonotype was sampled from a human donor in a cohort sampled during active COVID-19. The rearrangement links TRBV5-1 to TRBJ2-2; D might be TRBD2 (6 bases). The source material was peripheral blood. The CDR3 sequence is CASSPEGPRNPSNTGELFF. CDR3 DNA sequence: TGCGCCAGCAGCCCGGAGGGACCGCGAAATCCATCGAACACCGGGGAGCTGTTTTTT.